Each of the 22 T cell receptor beta chains below was sequenced from the same sample in a study of CD8+ T cells in alopecia areata. Specified treatment: oral pan-JAK inhibitor, 5-10 mg twice daily. cDNA serving as the sequencing template came from extracted, reverse transcribed RNA. Repertoires were generated with immunoSEQ multiplex PCR, while TCRdb's copy carries only in-frame clones and drops some. The sample consists of some 100,000 clones, about three fifths of them appearing once. Sequenced here: CD8+ T cells sorted from blood, sampled at approximately week 56, from a patient treated with tofacitinib. These receptors originate from a human donor with alopecia areata.

The chain couples TRBV5-1 to TRBJ2-7, with unresolved D. The V gene's germline CDR1 is SGHRS and CDR2 YFSETQ. This CDR3 region has 14 residues. V lost 0 bases and J lost 0, with 7 bases in between. CDR3 sequence: CASSLVRLSYEQYF. In DNA form, the CDR3 reads TGCGCCAGCAGCTTGGTCAGGCTCTCCTACGAGCAGTACTTC.

This clone has only a few counts. The J gene is TRBJ2-3, the V gene TRBV11-2, with 7 bases lining up with TRBD2. Germline lookup yields CDR1 SGHAT and CDR2 FQNNGV. Losses at the gene ends were 5 bases for V and 3 bases for J; bases not matched to a gene: 5. The CDR3 extends over 14 amino acids. Written as DNA, the CDR3 is TGTGCCAGCAGCCGACTAGCAGGAACAGATACGCAGTATTTT. Protein: CASSRLAGTDTQYF.

The chain is built from TRBV29-1 and TRBJ2-3; 8 bases match TRBD2. Losses at the gene ends were 6 bases for V and 4 bases for J; bases not matched to a gene: 6. The V gene's germline CDR1 is SQVTM and CDR2 ANQGSEA. The CDR3 loop spans 13 amino acids. The CDR3 DNA sequence: TGCAGCGTCGGGGGGGGAAGGGCAGATACGCAGTATTTT. It yields the protein CSVGGGRADTQYF.

The rearrangement joins TRBV4-2 to TRBJ2-5, with 11 bases lining up with TRBD2. The V gene end was trimmed by 4 bases and the J gene end by 5 bases; junction bases not matched to a gene: 3. Germline V gene data show CDR1 as LGHNA and CDR2 as YNFKEQ. CDR3 length: 14 amino acids. CDR3 in DNA: TGTGCCAGCAGCCCGGCTAGCGGGGGGGAGACCCAGTACTTC. This translates into CASSPASGGETQYF.

V usage is TRBV7-9 and J usage is TRBJ1-1; D unresolved. Trimming shortened V by 11 bases and J by 7 bases, and 17 bases separated the two germline ends. Germline-derived CDR1 and CDR2 are SEHNR and FQNEAQ (reference sequence). This CDR3 has 12 residues. The CDR3 region is CAGRGGNGEAFF. As DNA, the CDR3 is TGTGCCGGCCGTGGCGGGAACGGTGAAGCTTTCTTT.

The J gene is TRBJ1-6, the V gene TRBV5-1; the D gene is possibly TRBD1 (5 bases). Germline CDR1 is SGHRS and CDR2 is YFSETQ. The ends were cut back, 3 bases at V and 10 bases at J, with 11 bases in the middle. The CDR3 sequence is 13 residues long. For the CDR3, the DNA is TGCGCCAGCAGCTGGAGGGGTGAGTCACCCCTCCACTTT. This encodes CASSWRGESPLHF.

This chain joins TRBV25-1 and TRBJ2-3; D remains unclear. CDR3 length equals 11 residues. V was cut by 6 bases and J by 3 bases, with 4 bases left in between. Germline V gives CDR1 MGHDK, CDR2 SYGVNS. The CDR3 DNA reads TGTGCCAGCAGCATTACAGATACGCAGTATTTT. Translating it yields CASSITDTQYF.

The rearrangement joins TRBV2 to TRBJ1-1; D unresolved. Germline lookup yields CDR1 SNHLY and CDR2 FYNNEI. Trimming stripped 9 bases from V and 8 bases from J, with 10 bases between. The CDR3 loop spans 10 amino acids. The CDR3 loop reads CASHGREAFF. CDR3 in DNA: TGTGCCAGTCATGGGCGGGAAGCTTTCTTT.

CDR3 sequence: CASSQDHGSGDSPLHF. The CDR3 DNA sequence: TGTGCCAGCAGCCAAGATCACGGGTCAGGGGATTCACCCCTCCACTTT. The V call is TRBV4-2, the J call TRBJ1-6; possible D gene TRBD1, 6 bases. This CDR3 is 16 amino acids long. Germline CDR1 reads LGHNA; CDR2 reads YNFKEQ. V was shortened by 0 bases and J by 8 bases, with 14 bases between the two germline ends.

This chain uses TRBV27 with TRBJ1-2, with D unresolved. The V gene's germline CDR1 is MNHEY and CDR2 SMNVEV (reference sequence). This CDR3 has 12 amino acids. Trimming stripped 6 bases from V and 8 bases from J, with 13 bases between. The CDR3 loop is CASRRSSGGYTF. For the CDR3, the DNA is TGTGCCAGCAGACGGTCGTCGGGGGGCTACACCTTC.

The chain is built from TRBV13 and TRBJ1-1; D perhaps matches TRBD1 (5 bases). The CDR3 covers 15 residues. CDR1 PRHDT and CDR2 FYEKMQ come from the germline V gene (reference sequence). Trimming took 5 bases from V and 0 from J, leaving 13 bases between them. This CDR3 reads CASSPRRTLNTEAFF. The CDR3 bases are TGTGCCAGCAGCCCGAGACGGACACTGAACACTGAAGCTTTCTTT.

J is TRBJ2-1 and V is TRBV29-1; TRBD1 might be the D (7 bases). The germline V gene encodes CDR1 SQVTM and CDR2 ANQGSEA. V was cut by 0 bases and J by 2 bases, with 11 bases left in between. The CDR3 length is 15 residues. DNA of the CDR3: TGCAGCGTTGAAGATCCAGGGGGGCCCTACAATGAGCAGTTCTTC. It yields the protein CSVEDPGGPYNEQFF.

This clone was counted between two and nine times. The chain employs TRBV6-5 and TRBJ2-3; D uncertain. V was pared by 6 bases and J by 4 bases, with 5 bases between. The germline gives CDR1 MNHEY, CDR2 SVGAGI. The CDR3 covers 11 residues. This CDR3 is CASSLSDTQYF. CDR3 nucleotide sequence: TGTGCCAGCAGCCTCTCAGATACGCAGTATTTT.

V gene TRBV7-9 combines with J gene TRBJ1-2; D is unclear. The ends were cut back, 0 bases at V and 2 bases at J, with 10 bases in the middle. This CDR3 spans 15 amino acids. From germline, CDR1 is SEHNR and CDR2 FQNEAQ (reference sequence). The CDR3 region is CASSLAAQQNYGYTF. The CDR3 DNA is TGTGCCAGCAGCTTAGCAGCGCAACAGAACTATGGCTACACCTTC.

The chain has TRBV29-1 and TRBJ2-7; no firm D call. V dropped 0 bases and J dropped 0 bases, with 6 bases sitting between them. The CDR3 totals 13 residues. Germline V lookup: CDR1 SQVTM, CDR2 ANQGSEA. Here the CDR3 DNA reads TGCAGCGTTGAAGATGGCAGCTCCTACGAGCAGTACTTC. Encoded protein: CSVEDGSSYEQYF.

This clone has more than one count but fewer than ten. The chain uses TRBV2 and TRBJ2-1; D gene uncertain. CDR1 and CDR2 (germline): SNHLY, FYNNEI. CDR3 length: 14 amino acids. Trimming took 6 bases from V and 8 from J, leaving 17 bases between them. The CDR3 sequence is CASRRWLGIHEQFF. CDR3 bases: TGTGCCAGCAGGAGGTGGCTAGGGATTCATGAGCAGTTCTTC.

The chain is built from TRBV4-1 and TRBJ2-2, with unresolved D. V dropped 1 base and J dropped 2 bases, with 8 bases sitting between them. This CDR3 has 15 amino acids. Germline V CDR1 and CDR2: MGHRA, YSYEKL. The chain's CDR3 is CASSQGNGNTGELFF. In DNA, the CDR3 is TGCGCCAGCAGCCAAGGAAACGGAAACACCGGGGAGCTGTTTTTT.

The rearrangement joins TRBV4-3 to TRBJ2-1; D unresolved. Per germline, CDR1 LGHNA and CDR2 YSLEER. Trimming took 4 bases from V and 4 from J, leaving 17 bases between them. The CDR3 is 16 amino acids. Here the CDR3 reads CASSRDHGSPYNEQFF. The CDR3 bases are TGCGCCAGCAGCCGAGATCACGGGTCCCCATACAATGAGCAGTTCTTC.

This clone has only a few counts. The chain joins TRBV5-6 to TRBJ1-1; no firm D call. V was trimmed by 1 base and J by 4 bases, leaving 5 bases between them. From germline, CDR1 is SGHDT and CDR2 YYEEEE. This CDR3 region has 12 residues. Here the CDR3 reads CASSLSVTEAFF. The DNA for the CDR3 is TGTGCCAGCAGCTTGAGCGTCACTGAAGCTTTCTTT.

This clone was picked up a small number of times. The V and J genes are TRBV9 and TRBJ2-2; D may be TRBD1 (5 bases). Per germline, CDR1 SGDLS and CDR2 YYNGEE. V was cut by 3 bases and J by 1 base, with 7 bases left in between. The CDR3 length is 14 residues. CDR3 region: CASSGTGNTGELFF. In nucleotides, the CDR3 is TGTGCCAGCAGCGGTACAGGGAACACCGGGGAGCTGTTTTTT.

The chain recombines TRBV13 with TRBJ2-1; D might be TRBD1 (6 bases). Per germline, CDR1 PRHDT and CDR2 FYEKMQ (reference sequence). Between the trimmed V and J ends, which lost 4 bases and 5 bases, there was a span of 12 bases. This CDR3 is built from 14 residues. CDR3 sequence (DNA): TGTGCCAGCAGCTCGCGGACAGCACACAATGAGCAGTTCTTC. It translates to CASSSRTAHNEQFF.

The rearrangement links TRBV29-1 to TRBJ1-1; perhaps TRBD1 as D (5 bases). Per germline, CDR1 SQVTM and CDR2 ANQGSEA. V lost 6 bases and J 3 bases, leaving 8 bases between the germline ends. This CDR3 spans 11 amino acids. CDR3 nucleotides: TGCAGCGTGGACACCTACACTGAAGCTTTCTTT. This translates into CSVDTYTEAFF. The full variable domain, rest sourced from reference TRBV29-1 and TRBJ1-1, is SAVISQKPSRDICQRGTSLTIQCQVDSQVTMMFWYRQQPGQSLTLIATANQGSEATYESGFVIDKFPISRPNLTFSTLTVSNMSPEDSSIYLCSVDTYTEAFFGQGTRLTVV.